The present T cell receptor (beta chain) was sequenced within a study of shared clonotypes between healthy human individuals. CDR3 length: 14 amino acids. Trimming stripped 8 bases from V and 1 base from J, with 14 bases between. Germline V CDR1 and CDR2: MNHNY, SVGAGI (reference sequence). Across several immunoSEQ plates, the genomic DNA of each subset was split evenly. Generated by immunoSEQ multiplex PCR, the TCRdb table keeps only in-frame clones and is missing some. The sample lists about 380,000 clones, about 97% seen once, with about 0.32% in the top ten. The donors were adults (healthy and HIV-negative) with no recent acute infections or vaccinations.

The rearrangement joins TRBV6-6 to TRBJ1-1; D not resolved. Sequenced: memory CD8+ T cells sorted from blood. Regarding subset: CD45RO+ cells pooled with CCR7-negative TemRA cells. This receptor was taken from a man under 40 in good health. The CDR3 protein is CASGYQVSNTEAFF. The CDR3 DNA follows: TGTGCCAGCGGCTATCAAGTCTCGAACACTGAAGCTTTCTTT.